This passage covers 28 T cell receptor beta chains from one sample sequenced in a study of blood T cell repertoires in COVID-19. The data were produced by immunoSEQ multiplex PCR, yet TCRdb's version contains in-frame clones alone and is incomplete. The sample lists about 300,000 clones; more than 70% were seen once. Specimen: peripheral blood. All receptors derive from a man between 18 and 29 years old who had recovered from COVID-19.

The rearrangement uses TRBV13 and TRBJ2-1; D is uncertain. This CDR3 is 14 amino acids long. Germline V gene sequence: CDR1 PRHDT, CDR2 FYEKMQ (reference sequence). V was pared by 5 bases and J by 6 bases, with 14 bases between. CDR3 in amino acids: CASSPKSRVNEQFF. The CDR3 bases are TGTGCCAGCAGCCCTAAGTCTAGAGTCAATGAGCAGTTCTTC.

The DNA for the CDR3 is TGTGCCAGCAGCTGGGACTTCCGGGATACGCAGTATTTT. It yields the protein CASSWDFRDTQYF. The genes are TRBV7-3 and TRBJ2-3; tentative D call: TRBD2 (6 bases). Germline V gene sequence: CDR1 SGHTA, CDR2 FQGTGA. The CDR3 totals 13 residues. V lost 4 bases to trimming and J lost 6 bases, with 11 bases between them.

The genes are TRBV20-1 and TRBJ2-3; 9 bases fit TRBD1. Germline-derived CDR1 and CDR2 are DFQATT and SNEGSKA (reference sequence). CDR3 length equals 14 residues. Losses at the gene ends were 3 bases for V and 5 bases for J; bases not matched to a gene: 6. CDR3 coding DNA: TGCAGTGCTAGTGAGGGACAGGGTGTAGATACGCAGTATTTT. Protein product: CSASEGQGVDTQYF.

The chain is built from TRBV3-1 (or the pseudogene TRBV3-2) and TRBJ2-7; 7 bases are shared with TRBD2. The CDR3 is 14 residues long. Germline V gene sequence: CDR1 LGHDT, CDR2 YNNKEL (reference sequence). Unmatched junction bases numbered 7, after V lost 3 bases and J lost 5 bases. The chain's CDR3 is CASSHSASGDEQYF. The CDR3 nucleotides read TGTGCCAGCAGCCACTCGGCTAGCGGAGACGAGCAGTACTTC.

This clone has a single count. The gene calls are TRBV29-1 and TRBJ1-2, with 11 positions matching TRBD1. Trimming at V came to 2 bases and at J to 2 bases, leaving 16 bases not matched to a gene. CDR3 length equals 19 residues. Germline V lookup: CDR1 SQVTM, CDR2 ANQGSEA. The CDR3, as DNA: TGCAGCGTTGAAAACATATCAGGACAGGGGGCGAGAGCCAACTATGGCTACACCTTC. Translation gives CSVENISGQGARANYGYTF.

The rearrangement joins TRBV7-9 to TRBJ1-1; tentatively, D is TRBD1 (6 bases). CDR1 is SEHNR and CDR2 is FQNEAQ in the germline V gene (reference sequence). The V end was cut by 5 bases, the J end by 10 bases, with 26 bases between. The CDR3 covers 16 residues. Written as DNA, the CDR3 is TGTGCCAGCAGCCAAGTTCCGGACAGTCTAACATTTCGAGCTTTCTTT. Translating it yields CASSQVPDSLTFRAFF. Combining the CDR3 with reference TRBV7-9 and TRBJ1-1 gives the whole variable domain DTGVSQNPRHKITKRGQNVTFRCDPISEHNRLYWYRQTLGQGPEFLTYFQNEAQLEKSRLLSDRFSAERPKGSFSTLEIQRTEQGDSAMYLCASSQVPDSLTFRAFFGQGTRLTVV.

The chain joins TRBV2 to TRBJ2-1; tentative D call: TRBD1 (6 bases). The CDR3 loop spans 14 amino acids. Germline V CDR1 and CDR2: SNHLY, FYNNEI. V was pared by 4 bases and J by 5 bases, with 12 bases between. CDR3: CASSVMDSHNEQFF. The CDR3 nucleotides are TGTGCCAGCAGTGTAATGGACAGTCACAATGAGCAGTTCTTC.

The CDR3 DNA reads as TGCGCCAGCAGCCAAGATATAAGGGGGCTTCAGCCCCAGCATTTT. It encodes CASSQDIRGLQPQHF. This rearrangement joins TRBV4-1 to TRBJ1-5, with 7 positions matching TRBD1. V shed 0 bases, J shed 6 bases, and the junction held 5 bases outside the gene matches. Germline CDR1 is MGHRA and CDR2 is YSYEKL. This CDR3 comprises 15 residues.

Written as DNA, the CDR3 is TGTGCCAGCAGGCGGGACGATAACTATGGCTACACCTTC. It is translated as CASRRDDNYGYTF. The V call is TRBV6-5, the J call TRBJ1-2; TRBD1 is a possible D gene (5 bases). The germline V and J ends were trimmed by 6 bases and 1 base, with 9 bases remaining between them. The CDR3 sequence is 13 residues long. Germline CDR1 reads MNHEY; CDR2 reads SVGAGI.

The CDR3 coding sequence is TGTGCCAGCACCTCTAGCCGGACGGGGGGGGCCAACGTCCTGACTTTC. Translated: CASTSSRTGGANVLTF. This chain uses TRBV2 with TRBJ2-6, with a tentative D call TRBD2 (5 bases). The V end was cut by 7 bases, the J end by 4 bases, with 17 bases between. From germline, CDR1 is SNHLY and CDR2 FYNNEI. CDR3 size: 16 residues.

The chain uses TRBV7-2 and TRBJ2-7, with 8 nucleotides matching TRBD2. CDR3 length: 15 residues. Germline V CDR1 and CDR2: SGHTA, FQGNSA. V lost 0 bases, J lost 4 bases, and 5 bases stayed unmatched. The CDR3 reads CASSLAHGGGYEQYF. In nucleotides, the CDR3 is TGTGCCAGCAGCTTAGCCCACGGGGGGGGTTACGAGCAGTACTTC.

This chain connects TRBV6-6 to TRBJ2-1, with 8 bases matching TRBD2. The CDR3 length is 15 residues. The germline V gene encodes CDR1 MNHNY and CDR2 SVGAGI (reference sequence). J gave up 7 bases and V 4 bases, and 9 bases lay outside the gene matches. DNA of the CDR3: TGTGCCAGCAGTTTAGCGGGGAGCCCGGGAAATGAGCAGTTCTTC. Amino acids: CASSLAGSPGNEQFF.

This clone was found once. The chain recombines TRBV27 with TRBJ1-2, with unresolved D. The CDR3 covers 13 residues. V dropped 3 bases and J dropped 4 bases, with 9 bases sitting between them. The germline CDR1 and CDR2 sequences are MNHEY and SMNVEV (reference sequence). In DNA form, the CDR3 reads TGTGCCAGCAGTTTCGGGAGGTCCTATGGCTACACCTTC. Translation: CASSFGRSYGYTF.

The V call is TRBV12-5, the J call TRBJ2-7; 7 positions match TRBD1. This CDR3 is 15 amino acids long. V dropped 5 bases and J dropped 2; count of bases not matched to a gene: 9. Germline CDR1 and CDR2: LGHNT and FRNRAP. The CDR3 sequence is CASGVLGTDAYEQYF. The CDR3, as DNA: TGTGCTAGTGGTGTGCTCGGGACAGACGCCTACGAGCAGTACTTC.

The chain uses TRBV28 and TRBJ1-1; 7 bases are a match to TRBD1. CDR3 length equals 11 residues. Unmatched junction bases numbered 2, after V lost 6 bases and J lost 7 bases. Germline V lookup: CDR1 MDHEN, CDR2 SYDVKM. CDR3 DNA: TGTGCCAGCAGAACAGGGGTTGAAGCTTTCTTT. Protein sequence: CASRTGVEAFF.

The J gene is TRBJ2-7, the V gene TRBV19; a weak D match, TRBD2 (5 bases). Germline CDR1 is LNHDA and CDR2 is SQIVND (reference sequence). V lost 6 bases and J 3 bases, leaving 15 bases between the germline ends. The CDR3 contains 14 residues. CDR3 protein: CASSLELGYYEQYF. CDR3 DNA: TGTGCCAGTAGCCTTGAACTAGGGTACTACGAGCAGTACTTC.

The genes are TRBV12-5 and TRBJ2-1; 8 bases are shared with TRBD1. Trimming took 1 base from V and 5 from J; bases not matched to a gene: 4. The CDR3 length is 15 residues. Germline V CDR1 and CDR2: LGHNT, FRNRAP. In DNA, the CDR3 is TGTGCTAGTGGTTTGGGACAGGGGCCCAACAATGAGCAGTTCTTC. Protein: CASGLGQGPNNEQFF. The complete variable domain, with remaining parts taken from reference TRBV12-5 and TRBJ2-1, reads DARVTQTPRHKVTEMGQEVTMRCQPILGHNTVFWYRQTMMQGLELLAYFRNRAPLDDSGMPKDRFSAEMPDATLATLKIQPSEPRDSAVYFCASGLGQGPNNEQFFGPGTRLTVL.

This clone was picked up one time. The chain joins TRBV6-6 to TRBJ2-1; weak D call: TRBD2 (6 bases). This CDR3 region has 13 residues. V dropped 7 bases and J dropped 6 bases, with 13 bases sitting between them. CDR1 MNHNY and CDR2 SVGAGI come from the germline V gene (reference sequence). CDR3 sequence: CASNTGDSNEQFF. The CDR3, as DNA: TGTGCCAGCAACACCGGGGACTCCAATGAGCAGTTCTTC.

V and J are TRBV5-6 and TRBJ2-3; TRBD1 is a possible D gene (7 bases). Looked up from germline, CDR1 is SGHDT and CDR2 is YYEEEE. This CDR3 spans 14 amino acids. Trimming left V 3 bases short and J 6 bases short, with 14 bases between. The CDR3: CASSSTGAGDTQYF. CDR3 bases: TGTGCCAGCAGCTCCACAGGGGCGGGGGATACGCAGTATTTT. Full variable domain (outside the CDR3, taken from reference TRBV5-6 and TRBJ2-3): DAGVTQSPTHLIKTRGQQVTLRCSPKSGHDTVSWYQQALGQGPQFIFQYYEEEERQRGNFPDRFSGHQFPNYSSELNVNALLLGDSALYLCASSSTGAGDTQYFGPGTRLTVL.

The rearrangement uses TRBV10-2 and TRBJ2-7; 7 bases fit TRBD1. The germline gives CDR1 WSHSY, CDR2 SAAADI. This CDR3 is 14 amino acids long. V was clipped by 2 bases and J by 4 bases; unmatched bases: 5. The DNA of the CDR3 is TGCGCCAGCAGTGAGCCGGGACAGACTTACGAGCAGTACTTC. It is translated as CASSEPGQTYEQYF.

The rearrangement joins TRBV12-3 or TRBV12-4 to TRBJ1-1; a weak D match, TRBD1 (5 bases). The CDR3 has 13 residues. V lost 6 bases to trimming and J lost 5 bases, with 13 bases between them. CDR3 DNA sequence: TGTGCCAGCAGGACACAGGAGAGGACTGAAGCTTTCTTT. This codes for CASRTQERTEAFF.

V is TRBV11-2 and J is TRBJ1-1, with a possible D match to TRBD1 (6 bases). Germline loops: CDR1 SGHAT, CDR2 FQNNGV. V dropped 7 bases and J dropped 7 bases, with 22 bases sitting between them. There are 15 residues in the CDR3. CDR3 bases: TGTGCCAGCACTCATGGGGTCATTAGGGGGATTGAAGCTTTCTTT. Residues: CASTHGVIRGIEAFF.

V is TRBV30 and J is TRBJ2-2, with D unclear. Germline V gives CDR1 GTSNPN, CDR2 SVGIG (reference sequence). Deletions cut 0 bases from V and 2 bases from J, with 10 bases between. The CDR3 has 15 amino acids. The CDR3 DNA is TGTGCCTGGAGTGTAGGCCAGGCCAACACCGGGGAGCTGTTTTTT. As protein: CAWSVGQANTGELFF.

The chain combines TRBV7-9 with TRBJ2-6; 7 nucleotides line up with TRBD2. The trim removed 10 bases at V and 0 bases at J, leaving 0 bases unmatched. The CDR3 consists of 13 residues. The germline V gene encodes CDR1 SEHNR and CDR2 FQNEAQ (reference sequence). The CDR3 nucleotides read TGTGCCACGGGGGGCTCTGGGGCCAACGTCCTGACTTTC. Translation gives CATGGSGANVLTF. Complete variable domain (other parts from reference TRBV7-9 and TRBJ2-6): DTGVSQNPRHKITKRGQNVTFRCDPISEHNRLYWYRQTLGQGPEFLTYFQNEAQLEKSRLLSDRFSAERPKGSFSTLEIQRTEQGDSAMYLCATGGSGANVLTFGAGSRLTVL.

The rearrangement links TRBV19 to TRBJ2-5, with 10 bases matching TRBD1. Per the germline V gene, CDR1 is LNHDA and CDR2 is SQIVND (reference sequence). The ends lost 3 bases at V and 3 bases at J; junction bases unmatched: 4. CDR3 length: 15 residues. The CDR3 coding sequence is TGTGCCAGTAGTATGGGGGGACAGGGGAAAGAGACCCAGTACTTC. Protein product: CASSMGGQGKETQYF. Full variable domain (rest looked up from reference TRBV19 and TRBJ2-5): DGGITQSPKYLFRKEGQNVTLSCEQNLNHDAMYWYRQDPGQGLRLIYYSQIVNDFQKGDIAEGYSVSREKKESFPLTVTSAQKNPTAFYLCASSMGGQGKETQYFGPGTRLLVL.

This rearrangement joins TRBV5-6 to TRBJ2-7; D is perhaps TRBD1 (6 bases). Germline loops: CDR1 SGHDT, CDR2 YYEEEE. There are 14 residues in the CDR3. Trimming stripped 4 bases from V and 3 bases from J, with 14 bases between. The DNA of the CDR3 is TGTGCCAGCAGCCCTGGACAGATAGTCTACGAGCAGTACTTC. Amino acids: CASSPGQIVYEQYF.

J is TRBJ1-6 and V is TRBV6-6; D may be TRBD1 (6 bases). With 6 bases removed from V and 6 bases from J, the gap between germline ends came to 12 bases. This CDR3 has 14 residues. Germline V gene lookup returns CDR1 MNHNY and CDR2 SVGAGI (reference sequence). The CDR3 protein is CASRTTGFNSPLHF. The CDR3 DNA follows: TGTGCCAGCAGAACGACAGGTTTTAATTCACCCCTCCACTTT.

The CDR3 is CASSPRGQSYEQYF. The DNA of the CDR3 is TGTGCCAGCTCACCGAGGGGGCAGTCCTACGAGCAGTACTTC. The chain employs TRBV18 and TRBJ2-7; 7 bases are a match to TRBD1. The germline V gene encodes CDR1 KGHSH and CDR2 LQKENI. The junction had 3 bases not matched to a gene; V was cut back by 3 bases and J by 1 base. The CDR3 contains 14 residues.